Listed below are T cell receptor beta chains from one sample, sequenced in a study of T-cell reconstitution after alpha-beta-depleted transplantation in children. Each CDR3 protein gets one entry after TCRdb re-called the PCR reads with MiXCR. The profile shows 70,000 to 95,000 distinct CDR3 sequences, around 16% of them singletons. Here the sequenced sample was PBMCs, mostly from graft donor cells, taken 180 days after TCRalphabeta/CD19-depleted stem cell transplant. All receptors derive from a male patient between 2 and 10 years old who had a stem cell transplant for acute lymphoblastic leukemia, so the T cells may come from the graft donor. The CDR3 runs from the conserved cysteine through the conserved F or W. D genes are given only for firm matches. Size is stated for part of the rows, as once, few or many counts, or as a class when the clone is expanded.

j_call,v_call,clone_size,d_call,cdr3_aa,cdr3_nt
TRBJ2-5,TRBV20-1,few,-,CSAGLPGFKETQYF,TGCAGTGCTGGGCTTCCAGGGTTTAAAGAGACCCAGTACTTC
TRBJ1-4,TRBV7-6,few,TRBD1,CASSFPGQGGKEGEKLFF,TGTGCCAGCAGCTTCCCGGGACAGGGAGGGAAGGAGGGTGAAAAACTGTTTTTT
TRBJ1-4,TRBV20-1,-,-,CSATSGGEKLFF,TGCAGTGCAACCTCCGGTGGTGAAAAACTGTTTTTT
TRBJ2-5,TRBV6-5,once,-,CASSYAQGEVTQYF,TGTGCCAGCAGTTATGCTCAGGGAGAAGTGACCCAGTACTTC
TRBJ2-2,TRBV24-1,few,-,CATSDRSTGGAGELFF,TGTGCCACCAGTGACCGCTCAACAGGGGGGGCCGGGGAGCTGTTTTTT
TRBJ2-3,TRBV7-6,-,-,CASSSNKRGLEPQYF,TGTGCCAGCAGCTCAAACAAGCGCGGGCTAGAGCCGCAGTATTTT
TRBJ1-5,TRBV20-1,-,-,CSARDRIEEPQHF,TGCAGTGCTAGGGACAGAATCGAGGAGCCCCAGCATTTT
TRBJ1-2,TRBV5-5,many,-,CASSFGGTAYGYTF,TGTGCCAGCAGCTTTGGGGGGACGGCTTATGGCTACACCTTC
TRBJ2-5,TRBV27,few,-,CASSARDRAVETQYF,TGTGCCAGCAGTGCCCGAGACAGAGCCGTAGAGACCCAGTACTTC
TRBJ1-2,TRBV12-3/TRBV12-4,few,TRBD1,CASSLGQGGGYTF,TGTGCCAGCAGTCTAGGACAGGGTGGCGGCTACACCTTC
TRBJ2-3,TRBV5-1,-,-,CASSLFRANTDTQYF,TGCGCCAGCAGCTTGTTCAGGGCTAACACAGATACGCAGTATTTT